The sequence of this TCR beta chain was determined in a study of response to subunit inactivated influenza vaccine. Study-wide findings and caveats: Seasonal influenza vaccination, on each occasion, was suggested by the authors to recruit few new T cells.

The CDR3 covers 14 residues. Trimming shortened V by 6 bases and J by 1 base, and 12 bases separated the two germline ends. About this clonotype itself: Its cognate antigen is unknown.

TCRdb recomputed calls from the RT-PCR reads with MiXCR, one row per CDR3 protein. The data contain more than 400,000 distinct CDR3 sequences, over 9.5% of them singletons. The clonotype comes from a man aged 45-65 years who received an inactivated influenza vaccine. This chain joins TRBV12-3 or TRBV12-4 and TRBJ1-1, with D uncertain. The sequences come from PBMCs from blood, collected 40 to 50 days after vaccination. The CDR3 DNA follows: TGTGCCAGCAGCCCCCGGGGTCCGAACACTGAAGCTTTCTTT. Protein sequence: CASSPRGPNTEAFF.